The TCR beta chain described here comes from a study of blood T cell repertoires in COVID-19. For the study at large: The samples span acute and convalescent COVID-19 from the United States, Italy and Spain.

Between the trimmed V and J ends, which lost 6 bases and 6 bases, there was a span of 12 bases. Germline values: CDR1 LGHNA, CDR2 YNFKEQ. The CDR3 length is 13 residues. TCRdb keeps only in-frame clones here, not all; method: immunoSEQ multiplex PCR. The data contain roughly 58,000 clones, 80% to 90% of them singletons. The receptor was derived from a man aged 55 to 69 with COVID-19, enrolled during active disease. The rearrangement links TRBV4-2 to TRBJ2-1, with D possibly TRBD2 on 5 matching bases. The specimen was peripheral blood. CDR3 amino acids: CASSTRVGNEQFF. The CDR3 DNA is TGTGCCAGCAGTACTAGAGTGGGCAATGAGCAGTTCTTC.